The 7 T cell receptor beta chains in this list originate from one sample, sequenced in a study of blood T cell repertoires in COVID-19. TCRdb's copy holds only in-frame clones and misses some; the assay was immunoSEQ multiplex PCR. The sample shows 450,000 to 500,000 clones, about nine tenths of them seen only once. The sequencing sample was made of PBMCs or T cells enriched from blood (not recorded which). These receptors all come from a woman aged 60-70 years who had recovered from COVID-19.

This chain joins TRBV10-1 and TRBJ2-5; D perhaps matches TRBD1 (5 bases). Per the germline V gene, CDR1 is WNHNN and CDR2 is SYGVQD (reference sequence). There are 13 residues in the CDR3. Trimming took 6 bases from V and 5 from J, leaving 13 bases between them. In nucleotides, the CDR3 is TGCGCCAGCAGCCCCAGGGATCGGGAGACCCAGTACTTC. Its protein is CASSPRDRETQYF.

About this clone: The same CDR3 is also encoded by other DNA sequences in this sample. The chain combines TRBV9 with TRBJ1-6; perhaps TRBD1 as D (5 bases). The CDR3 sequence is 17 residues long. V lost 0 bases and J lost 0, with 10 bases in between. Germline V gene sequence: CDR1 SGDLS, CDR2 YYNGEE. The CDR3 nucleotides read TGTGCCAGCAGCGTAGAAGGGGCGAGCTCCTATAATTCACCCCTCCACTTT. This encodes CASSVEGASSYNSPLHF. Full variable domain (remainder filled in from reference TRBV9 and TRBJ1-6): DSGVTQTPKHLITATGQRVTLRCSPRSGDLSVYWYQQSLDQGLQFLIQYYNGEERAKGNILERFSAQQFPDLHSELNLSSLELGDSALYFCASSVEGASSYNSPLHFGNGTRLTVT.

The rearrangement links TRBV3-1 (or the pseudogene TRBV3-2) to TRBJ1-2, with 8 bases fitting TRBD1. Trimming cost V 4 bases and J 7 bases; bases outside gene matches: 5. The CDR3 is made up of 13 amino acids. Germline V gives CDR1 LGHDT, CDR2 YNNKEL (reference sequence). The DNA for the CDR3 is TGTGCCAGCAGCCCAACAGGGGGTTCTGGCTACACCTTC. Translated, it gives CASSPTGGSGYTF.

The chain couples TRBV5-1 to TRBJ1-2; 9 bases line up with TRBD1. The V segment lost 4 bases and the J segment 4 bases; nucleotides outside the gene matches: 8. CDR1 and CDR2 from the germline V gene are SGHRS and YFSETQ. The CDR3 is 15 amino acids. The CDR3 here is CASSPGQGGGYGYTF. Written as DNA, the CDR3 is TGCGCCAGCAGCCCGGGACAGGGTGGCGGCTATGGCTACACCTTC.

J is TRBJ1-3 and V is TRBV30; D is unresolved. CDR1 and CDR2 from the germline V gene are GTSNPN and SVGIG (reference sequence). Between the trimmed V and J ends, which lost 2 bases and 0 bases, there was a span of 5 bases. The CDR3 consists of 13 residues. The DNA for the CDR3 is TGTGCCTGGAGTCGTGTCTCTGGAAACACCATATATTTT. Encoded protein: CAWSRVSGNTIYF.

V is TRBV18 and J is TRBJ1-1; a possible D gene is TRBD1 (5 bases). Germline CDR1 reads KGHSH; CDR2 reads LQKENI. V lost 4 bases, J lost 2 bases, and 14 bases lay in between. The CDR3 runs to 15 residues. CDR3 sequence (DNA): TGTGCCAGCTCACTACTAACAGGTTTAAACACTGAAGCTTTCTTT. Its translation is CASSLLTGLNTEAFF.

The chain carries TRBV2 and TRBJ2-1; the match to TRBD1 covers 8 bases. Germline CDR1 is SNHLY and CDR2 is FYNNEI. The V gene end was trimmed by 6 bases and the J gene end by 5 bases; junction bases not matched to a gene: 3. The CDR3 runs to 13 residues. The DNA of the CDR3 is TGTGCCAGCAGAGAGGACAGGGACAATGAGCAGTTCTTC. Encoded protein: CASREDRDNEQFF. The full variable domain, its missing parts supplied by reference TRBV2 and TRBJ2-1, is EPEVTQTPSHQVTQMGQEVILRCVPISNHLYFYWYRQILGQKVEFLVSFYNNEISEKSEIFDDQFSVERPDGSNFTLKIRSTKLEDSAMYFCASREDRDNEQFFGPGTRLTVL.